A single sample is the source of the 25 T cell receptor beta chains below, sequenced in a study of blood T cell repertoires in COVID-19. Libraries were prepared by immunoSEQ multiplex PCR; TCRdb keeps only in-frame clonotypes and omits some of them. The sample lists 200,000 to 300,000 clones; more than 85% were seen once. Sequenced: peripheral blood. The receptors derive from a person in their late teens or twenties with COVID-19, enrolled during active disease.

This chain uses TRBV6-6 with TRBJ2-7; 9 nucleotides align to TRBD2. The CDR3 is 16 amino acids. The J segment lost 0 bases and the V segment lost 6 bases, leaving 9 bases of the junction unmatched. Germline CDR1 is MNHNY and CDR2 is SVGAGI (reference sequence). This CDR3 reads CASRDSSGRGSYEQYF. CDR3 DNA: TGTGCCAGCAGAGATAGTAGCGGGAGAGGCTCCTACGAGCAGTACTTC.

The gene calls are TRBV28 and TRBJ1-6; no firm D call. The CDR3 consists of 17 residues. CDR1 MDHEN and CDR2 SYDVKM come from the germline V gene. Trimming pared 3 bases from V and 4 bases from J, leaving 16 bases between. The CDR3 spells CASSFETPLGYNSPLHF. The CDR3, as DNA: TGTGCCAGCAGTTTCGAGACACCTCTCGGATATAATTCACCCCTCCACTTT. Looking up the rest from reference TRBV28 and TRBJ1-6 gives the full variable domain: DVKVTQSSRYLVKRTGEKVFLECVQDMDHENMFWYRQDPGLGLRLIYFSYDVKMKEKGDIPEGYSVSREKKERFSLILESASTNQTSMYLCASSFETPLGYNSPLHFGNGTRLTVT.

The chain combines TRBV27 with TRBJ1-2, with 8 bases matching TRBD1. J was trimmed by 5 bases and V by 0 bases; bases with no gene match: 5. The germline gives CDR1 MNHEY, CDR2 SMNVEV (reference sequence). The CDR3 covers 15 residues. The CDR3, as DNA: TGTGCCAGCAGTTTATCCGGACAGGGTTGGTATGGCTACACCTTC. Translated: CASSLSGQGWYGYTF.

The J gene is TRBJ1-5, the V gene TRBV19; 7 nucleotides match TRBD1. Germline loops: CDR1 LNHDA, CDR2 SQIVND (reference sequence). V shed 1 base and J 2 bases; nucleotides not matched to a gene: 2. The CDR3 has 15 residues. The CDR3 loop reads CASSIGGTGNQPQHF. The DNA for the CDR3 is TGTGCCAGTAGTATAGGTGGGACAGGCAATCAGCCCCAGCATTTT.

This clone was seen only a few times. This chain joins TRBV28 and TRBJ2-7, with a weak D call TRBD2 (7 bases). The CDR3 is 17 residues long. Trimming stripped 6 bases from V and 0 bases from J, with 21 bases between. CDR1 MDHEN and CDR2 SYDVKM come from the germline V gene. DNA of the CDR3: TGTGCCAGCAGGTCGGGGGGCTTTGGGGAGAGCTCCTACGAGCAGTACTTC. Translation gives CASRSGGFGESSYEQYF.

The rearrangement joins TRBV5-1 to TRBJ2-1; 9 bases map to TRBD1. Germline CDR1 and CDR2: SGHRS and YFSETQ. This CDR3 has 12 residues. J gave up 12 bases and V 0 bases, and 1 base lay outside the gene matches. The CDR3, as DNA: TGCGCCAGCAGCTTGGCGGGACAGGGGCAGTTCTTC. This codes for CASSLAGQGQFF.

The rearrangement joins TRBV12-5 to TRBJ2-1; a weak D match, TRBD2 (5 bases). The germline V and J ends were trimmed by 6 bases and 2 bases, with 8 bases remaining between them. CDR1 and CDR2 from the germline V gene are LGHNT and FRNRAP. The CDR3 is 13 amino acids. Here the CDR3 reads CASGPGTYNEQFF. The CDR3 DNA reads TGTGCTAGTGGACCCGGGACCTACAATGAGCAGTTCTTC. The variable domain in full, with the rest retrieved from reference TRBV12-5 and TRBJ2-1, is DARVTQTPRHKVTEMGQEVTMRCQPILGHNTVFWYRQTMMQGLELLAYFRNRAPLDDSGMPKDRFSAEMPDATLATLKIQPSEPRDSAVYFCASGPGTYNEQFFGPGTRLTVL.

V and J are TRBV29-1 and TRBJ2-2; 8 nucleotides align to TRBD2. The CDR3 covers 13 residues. V shed 7 bases, J shed 4 bases, and the junction held 5 bases outside the gene matches. Germline V gene sequence: CDR1 SQVTM, CDR2 ANQGSEA. CDR3 coding DNA: TGCAGCGGCAGCGGGAGTGGCACCGGGGAGCTGTTTTTT. Translation gives CSGSGSGTGELFF.

The V call is TRBV6-5, the J call TRBJ2-2; weak D call: TRBD2 (5 bases). The CDR3 is 13 residues long. Deletions cut 2 bases from V and 8 bases from J, with 9 bases between. The germline CDR1 and CDR2 sequences are MNHEY and SVGAGI. CDR3 coding DNA: TGTGCCAGCAGTTACGGGTCGGGGGGGGAGCTGTTTTTT. This sequence encodes CASSYGSGGELFF.

The chain couples TRBV6-2 or TRBV6-3 to TRBJ2-6; tentative D call: TRBD2 (6 bases). Germline V CDR1 and CDR2: MNHEY, SVGEGT. Deletions cut 0 bases from V and 3 bases from J, with 6 bases between. The CDR3 is made up of 15 amino acids. The chain's CDR3 is CASSYSGGGANVLTF. The CDR3 bases are TGTGCCAGCAGTTACTCGGGGGGTGGGGCCAACGTCCTGACTTTC.

This rearrangement joins TRBV12-5 to TRBJ2-1, with 9 bases that match TRBD1. The CDR3 spans 20 residues. Losses at the gene ends were 3 bases for V and 7 bases for J; bases not matched to a gene: 22. Germline V lookup: CDR1 LGHNT, CDR2 FRNRAP. The CDR3 nucleotides read TGTGCTAGTGGTTTCCCCGCAGGGGGACAGGGACACCCGAGACGGAATGAGCAGTTCTTC. As protein: CASGFPAGGQGHPRRNEQFF.

CDR3 amino acids: CASSSTGGARYGYTF. The CDR3 DNA is TGTGCCAGCAGCTCGACAGGGGGCGCTCGGTATGGCTACACCTTC. The chain links TRBV7-9 to TRBJ1-2; 10 positions match TRBD1. The germline gives CDR1 SEHNR, CDR2 FQNEAQ (reference sequence). Losses at the gene ends were 4 bases for V and 5 bases for J; bases not matched to a gene: 7. This CDR3 region has 15 residues.

A single count supports this clone. V usage is TRBV7-9 and J usage is TRBJ2-7, with TRBD2 matching over 13 bases. Germline CDR1 is SEHNR and CDR2 is FQNEAQ (reference sequence). The V gene end was trimmed by 4 bases and the J gene end by 5 bases; junction bases not matched to a gene: 2. This CDR3 contains 14 residues. CDR3 coding DNA: TGTGCCAGCAGCTCGGGACTAGCGGGAAACGAGCAGTACTTC. Translation gives CASSSGLAGNEQYF.

This chain joins TRBV24-1 and TRBJ2-7, with D perhaps matching TRBD1 (6 bases). The V and J ends lost 7 bases and 4 bases respectively, with 10 bases between them. The CDR3 contains 12 residues. Germline-derived CDR1 and CDR2 are KGHDR and SFDVKD. The CDR3 region is CATSADSYEQYF. In DNA, the CDR3 is TGTGCCACCAGCGCGGACAGTTACGAGCAGTACTTC.

This chain joins TRBV2 and TRBJ1-2; TRBD1 agrees at 8 bases. V was pared by 8 bases and J by 3 bases, with 2 bases of the junction left unmatched. The CDR3 runs to 12 residues. Germline values: CDR1 SNHLY, CDR2 FYNNEI. The CDR3 loop reads CASDRGYYGYTF. CDR3 nucleotide sequence: TGTGCCAGCGACAGGGGTTACTATGGCTACACCTTC.

Of note for this clone: The same CDR3 arises from other DNA sequences in this sample as well. The chain carries TRBV19 and TRBJ2-7; 9 bases line up with TRBD1. Unmatched junction bases numbered 3, after V lost 5 bases and J lost 1 base. CDR1 LNHDA and CDR2 SQIVND come from the germline V gene (reference sequence). This CDR3 has 14 amino acids. CDR3: CASSAGQGSYEQYF. CDR3 sequence (DNA): TGTGCCAGTAGTGCGGGACAGGGATCCTACGAGCAGTACTTC.

The V call is TRBV20-1, the J call TRBJ2-1, with D maybe TRBD2 (6 bases). Trimming left V 7 bases short and J 8 bases short, with 12 bases between. The V gene's germline CDR1 is DFQATT and CDR2 SNEGSKA (reference sequence). The CDR3 spans 11 residues. Here the CDR3 reads CSGGGADEQFF. The CDR3 bases are TGCAGTGGGGGAGGTGCCGATGAGCAGTTCTTC.

The chain couples TRBV19 to TRBJ1-1, with D hard to call. Trimming removed 3 bases at V and 1 base at J, with 3 bases between. The CDR3 is 12 residues long. Per the germline V gene, CDR1 is LNHDA and CDR2 is SQIVND (reference sequence). CDR3 residues: CASSMANTEAFF. The CDR3 nucleotides read TGTGCCAGTAGTATGGCGAACACTGAAGCTTTCTTT.

The gene calls are TRBV7-2 and TRBJ2-6, with D uncertain. CDR1 is SGHTA, CDR2 FQGNSA, per germline. V gave up 1 base and J gave up 2 bases, with 6 bases separating them. This CDR3 is 15 amino acids long. The CDR3 sequence is CASSLGVAGANVLTF. The DNA for the CDR3 is TGTGCCAGCAGCTTAGGAGTTGCTGGGGCCAACGTCCTGACTTTC.

This chain uses TRBV28 with TRBJ1-6; tentatively, D is TRBD1 (6 bases). Germline CDR1 MDHEN, CDR2 SYDVKM. Trimming shortened V by 4 bases and J by 7 bases, and 8 bases separated the two germline ends. CDR3 length: 13 residues. In DNA form, the CDR3 reads TGTGCCAGCAGTTGGGGGCTCAATTCACCCCTCCACTTT. Its translation: CASSWGLNSPLHF.

The chain recombines TRBV7-2 with TRBJ2-1; 8 bases are shared with TRBD2. The CDR3 length is 13 residues. J was trimmed by 6 bases and V by 8 bases; bases with no gene match: 6. Germline V gene data show CDR1 as SGHTA and CDR2 as FQGNSA. The CDR3 nucleotides read TGTGCCAGCCGTCGGCTAGCGGGCAATGAGCAGTTCTTC. Translated: CASRRLAGNEQFF.

In this sample, this clone turned up once. The J gene is TRBJ2-7, the V gene TRBV27; D may be TRBD2 (5 bases). V lost 0 bases to trimming and J lost 4 bases, with 13 bases between them. This CDR3 region has 15 residues. CDR1 is MNHEY, CDR2 SMNVEV, per germline (reference sequence). The CDR3 bases are TGTGCCAGCAGTTTATCGATCGGACGGGGATACGAGCAGTACTTC. Its protein product is CASSLSIGRGYEQYF.

The chain has TRBV6-5 and TRBJ2-7; unclear D gene. Deletions cut 7 bases from V and 5 bases from J, with 15 bases between. In germline, CDR1 is MNHEY, CDR2 SVGAGI. CDR3 length: 13 amino acids. This CDR3 is CASTTPSIHEQYF. CDR3 DNA: TGTGCCAGCACCACCCCGAGCATCCACGAGCAGTACTTC.

The chain employs TRBV6-5 and TRBJ1-5; tentative D call: TRBD1 (5 bases). The CDR3 covers 14 residues. V gave up 0 bases and J gave up 4 bases, with 7 bases separating them. From germline, CDR1 is MNHEY and CDR2 SVGAGI. CDR3 protein: CASSYSRDNQPQHF. Written as DNA, the CDR3 is TGTGCCAGCAGTTACTCCAGGGATAATCAGCCCCAGCATTTT.

V gene TRBV7-2 combines with J gene TRBJ2-7, with TRBD1 identical over 8 bases. The CDR3 runs to 13 residues. V was pared by 0 bases and J by 7 bases, with 2 bases of the junction left unmatched. In germline, CDR1 is SGHTA, CDR2 FQGNSA. The CDR3 here is CASSLARDREQYF. CDR3 bases: TGTGCCAGCAGCTTAGCCCGGGACAGGGAGCAGTACTTC.